Listed below are T cell receptor beta chains from one sample, sequenced in a study of blood T cell dynamics during melanoma immunotherapy. Sequenced by immunoSEQ multiplex PCR; TCRdb stores in-frame clones only, minus some. The sample has over 10,000 clones; around nine tenths are singletons. The input for sequencing was effector memory CD8+ T cells from blood, taken from a patient treated with checkpoint blockade. All receptors derive from a human donor with melanoma. Each CDR3 is given with its conserved first and last residue. D genes are given only for firm matches. Some rows mark clone size as missing; the rest say once, few, many or name a class of expanded clone.

len: 13
abundance: once
v_gene: TRBV7-6
j_gene: TRBJ1-1
d_gene: TRBD1
CDR3aa: CASSGTDNTEAFF
CDR3nt: TGTGCCAGCTCCGGGACAGATAACACTGAAGCTTTCTTT

len: 13
abundance: NA
v_gene: TRBV19
j_gene: TRBJ2-7
d_gene: NA
CDR3aa: CASSSGLLYEQYF
CDR3nt: TGTGCCAGTAGTTCGGGACTCCTTTACGAGCAGTACTTC

len: 15
abundance: NA
v_gene: TRBV2
j_gene: TRBJ1-4
d_gene: NA
CDR3aa: CASKLPSEHNEKLFF
CDR3nt: TGTGCCAGCAAGCTCCCTTCAGAACACAATGAAAAACTGTTTTTT

len: 16
abundance: NA
v_gene: TRBV9
j_gene: TRBJ2-3
d_gene: TRBD1
CDR3aa: CASSARQGAITDTQYF
CDR3nt: TGTGCCAGCAGCGCGAGACAGGGGGCTATCACAGATACGCAGTATTTT

len: 16
abundance: NA
v_gene: TRBV14
j_gene: TRBJ1-6
d_gene: TRBD1
CDR3aa: CASSPPGQGVNSPLHF
CDR3nt: TGTGCCAGCAGCCCACCCGGACAGGGTGTTAATTCACCCCTCCACTTT

len: 15
abundance: NA
v_gene: TRBV19
j_gene: TRBJ1-1
d_gene: NA
CDR3aa: CATKPPGPQNTEAFF
CDR3nt: TGTGCCACCAAACCGCCGGGACCTCAGAACACTGAAGCTTTCTTT

len: 15
abundance: NA
v_gene: TRBV4-1
j_gene: TRBJ2-7
d_gene: NA
CDR3aa: CASSQELVHSYEQYF
CDR3nt: TGCGCCAGCAGCCAAGAACTGGTGCACTCCTACGAGCAGTACTTC

len: 17
abundance: NA
v_gene: TRBV7-9
j_gene: TRBJ1-1
d_gene: TRBD1
CDR3aa: CASSLDLTGVWGTEAFF
CDR3nt: TGTGCCAGCAGCTTAGATCTGACAGGGGTTTGGGGCACTGAAGCTTTCTTT

len: 13
abundance: NA
v_gene: TRBV7-6
j_gene: TRBJ2-1
d_gene: NA
CDR3aa: CASSLGTFNEQFF
CDR3nt: TGTGCCAGCAGCTTGGGGACTTTTAATGAGCAGTTCTTC

len: 14
abundance: NA
v_gene: TRBV2
j_gene: TRBJ2-5
d_gene: TRBD1
CDR3aa: CASSEGTGEETQYF
CDR3nt: TGTGCCAGCAGTGAAGGGACAGGAGAGGAGACCCAGTACTTC

len: 14
abundance: NA
v_gene: TRBV5-1
j_gene: TRBJ2-7
d_gene: TRBD1
CDR3aa: CASSYPGQGYEQYF
CDR3nt: TGCGCCAGCAGCTACCCGGGACAGGGCTACGAGCAGTACTTC

len: 13
abundance: NA
v_gene: TRBV27
j_gene: TRBJ2-7
d_gene: NA
CDR3aa: CASSLDAGAEQYF
CDR3nt: TGTGCCAGCAGTTTAGATGCGGGGGCCGAGCAGTACTTC

len: 16
abundance: NA
v_gene: TRBV5-4
j_gene: TRBJ1-3
d_gene: NA
CDR3aa: CASSLQGGAPGNTIYF
CDR3nt: TGTGCCAGCAGCTTACAGGGTGGGGCGCCTGGAAACACCATATATTTT

len: 16
abundance: NA
v_gene: TRBV29-1
j_gene: TRBJ1-2
d_gene: NA
CDR3aa: CSVEGRSDSLSYGYTF
CDR3nt: TGCAGCGTCGAGGGGAGATCGGACAGTTTAAGCTATGGCTACACCTTC

len: 14
abundance: NA
v_gene: TRBV11-2
j_gene: TRBJ2-7
d_gene: NA
CDR3aa: CASSLDAESYEQYF
CDR3nt: TGTGCCAGCAGCTTAGACGCGGAGTCCTACGAGCAGTACTTC

len: 13
abundance: NA
v_gene: TRBV19
j_gene: TRBJ2-1
d_gene: NA
CDR3aa: CASSIYRGDEQFF
CDR3nt: TGTGCCAGTAGTATATATAGGGGCGATGAGCAGTTCTTC

len: 14
abundance: NA
v_gene: TRBV5-1
j_gene: TRBJ2-7
d_gene: TRBD1
CDR3aa: CASSLGQGFGEQYF
CDR3nt: TGCGCCAGCAGCTTGGGACAGGGTTTCGGCGAGCAGTACTTC

len: 14
abundance: NA
v_gene: TRBV4-1
j_gene: TRBJ2-7
d_gene: NA
CDR3aa: CASSHYAASYEQYF
CDR3nt: TGCGCCAGCAGCCATTACGCAGCTTCCTACGAGCAGTACTTC

len: 17
abundance: NA
v_gene: TRBV9
j_gene: TRBJ2-1
d_gene: TRBD2
CDR3aa: CASSVVPSGSSYNEQFF
CDR3nt: TGTGCCAGCAGCGTAGTGCCTAGCGGGAGCTCCTACAATGAGCAGTTCTTC

len: 15
abundance: NA
v_gene: TRBV5-1
j_gene: TRBJ2-5
d_gene: NA
CDR3aa: CASSPLLGPQETQYF
CDR3nt: TGCGCCAGCAGCCCCCTACTCGGACCTCAAGAGACCCAGTACTTC

len: 13
abundance: NA
v_gene: TRBV2
j_gene: TRBJ2-3
d_gene: NA
CDR3aa: CASNRKSTDTQYF
CDR3nt: TGTGCCAGCAACAGGAAGAGCACAGATACGCAGTATTTT

len: 16
abundance: NA
v_gene: TRBV6-5
j_gene: TRBJ2-1
d_gene: NA
CDR3aa: CASSYDTSSSYNEQFF
CDR3nt: TGTGCCAGCAGTTACGACACTAGTTCCTCCTACAATGAGCAGTTCTTC

len: 13
abundance: few
v_gene: TRBV10-1
j_gene: TRBJ2-7
d_gene: TRBD2
CDR3aa: CASRPSGSSEQYF
CDR3nt: TGCGCCAGCAGGCCTAGCGGGAGCAGCGAGCAGTACTTC

len: 13
abundance: NA
v_gene: TRBV27
j_gene: TRBJ1-1
d_gene: TRBD1
CDR3aa: CASSVGQGTEAFF
CDR3nt: TGTGCCAGCAGCGTCGGACAGGGCACTGAAGCTTTCTTT

len: 17
abundance: NA
v_gene: TRBV28
j_gene: TRBJ1-6
d_gene: NA
CDR3aa: CASSPGALSSYNSPLHF
CDR3nt: TGTGCCAGCAGTCCCGGGGCACTGAGCTCCTATAATTCACCCCTCCACTTT

len: 12
abundance: NA
v_gene: TRBV28
j_gene: TRBJ1-5
d_gene: NA
CDR3aa: CASEEENQPQHF
CDR3nt: TGTGCCAGTGAGGAGGAAAATCAGCCCCAGCATTTT

len: 12
abundance: NA
v_gene: TRBV30
j_gene: TRBJ1-3
d_gene: TRBD1
CDR3aa: CAFTGAGNTIYF
CDR3nt: TGTGCCTTCACAGGGGCTGGAAACACCATATATTTT

len: 13
abundance: once
v_gene: TRBV6-6
j_gene: TRBJ2-1
d_gene: NA
CDR3aa: CASSPMGYNEQFF
CDR3nt: TGTGCCAGCAGCCCAATGGGCTACAATGAGCAGTTCTTC